Listed below are T cell receptor beta chains from one sample, sequenced in a study of control samples from healthy donors and cancer patients. TCRdb keeps only in-frame clones here, not all; method: immunoSEQ multiplex PCR. This sample has some 130,000 clones, with 92% found just once. The sequenced sample was blood. The receptors here all came from a man in his late teens or twenties in good health. The CDR3 runs from the conserved cysteine through the conserved F or W. The D gene is left open where the match is weak. Some rows mark clone size as missing; the rest say once, few, many or name a class of expanded clone.

D gene	J gene	V gene	clone size	CDR3 protein	CDR3 DNA
NA	TRBJ1-1	TRBV15	NA	CATSLRSTEAFF	TGTGCCACCAGCCTGAGGAGCACTGAAGCTTTCTTT
TRBD1	TRBJ2-7	TRBV4-1	NA	CASSQATATGGEQYF	TGCGCCAGCAGCCAAGCTACGGCGACAGGGGGGGAGCAGTACTTC
NA	TRBJ2-7	TRBV4-1	NA	CASSQEGRPYEQYF	TGCGCCAGCAGCCAAGAAGGCAGACCCTACGAGCAGTACTTC
NA	TRBJ2-1	TRBV19	NA	CASTPVGAESSSYNEQFF	TGTGCCAGTACCCCAGTGGGGGCTGAGAGTAGCTCCTACAATGAGCAGTTCTTC
NA	TRBJ2-1	TRBV27	NA	CASSLSAYNEQFF	TGTGCCAGCAGTTTATCTGCCTACAATGAGCAGTTCTTC
NA	TRBJ1-1	TRBV19	NA	CASSKDSQVNTEAFF	TGTGCCAGTAGTAAGGACAGCCAAGTTAACACTGAAGCTTTCTTT
TRBD2	TRBJ2-7	TRBV4-1	few	CASSQARLAGGPRHEQYF	TGCGCCAGCAGCCAGGCCCGACTAGCGGGGGGGCCTCGCCACGAGCAGTACTTC
NA	TRBJ1-3	TRBV19	NA	CASSIPNSGNTIYF	TGTGCCAGTAGTATACCCAACTCTGGAAACACCATATATTTT
NA	TRBJ2-7	TRBV7-9	once	CASSLALQRDGTYEQYF	TGTGCCAGCAGCTTAGCGCTTCAACGGGACGGGACCTACGAGCAGTACTTC
NA	TRBJ2-1	TRBV19	once	CASKLSSLFFNEQFF	TGTGCCAGTAAACTGTCCTCCCTTTTTTTTAATGAGCAGTTCTTC
TRBD2	TRBJ2-2	TRBV9	NA	CASSLRLAENTGELFF	TGTGCCAGCAGCCTGAGACTAGCGGAGAACACCGGGGAGCTGTTTTTT
NA	TRBJ1-1	TRBV5-1	NA	CASSFTASTEAFF	TGCGCCAGCAGCTTCACAGCGAGCACTGAAGCTTTCTTT
NA	TRBJ2-5	TRBV10-2	NA	CASRGTGRQETQYF	TGCGCCAGCAGAGGGACTGGACGGCAAGAGACCCAGTACTTC
TRBD2	TRBJ2-3	TRBV7-2	NA	CASSPLPAGGPGTDTQYF	TGTGCCAGCAGCCCCCTTCCAGCGGGGGGGCCGGGGACAGATACGCAGTATTTT
NA	TRBJ1-2	TRBV25-1	once	CASSDHVYGYTF	TGTGCCAGCAGTGATCATGTATATGGCTACACCTTC
NA	TRBJ1-1	TRBV2	NA	CASSHDEAFF	TGTGCCAGCAGCCATGATGAAGCTTTCTTT
NA	TRBJ1-1	TRBV29-1	NA	CSGGGYRNTEAFF	TGCAGCGGGGGAGGGTACAGGAACACTGAAGCTTTCTTT
TRBD2	TRBJ2-3	TRBV2	NA	CASSVPAGGGTDTQYF	TGTGCCAGCAGTGTCCCAGCGGGGGGCGGCACAGATACGCAGTATTTT
TRBD2	TRBJ2-7	TRBV9	NA	CASSVDATSGVIGEQYF	TGTGCCAGCAGCGTAGACGCCACTAGCGGGGTAATAGGGGAGCAGTACTTC
NA	TRBJ2-2	TRBV2	NA	CASRGPGATGELFF	TGTGCCAGCAGGGGCCCCGGGGCCACCGGGGAGCTGTTTTTT
NA	TRBJ2-3	TRBV12-3/TRBV12-4	NA	CASSFRDTQYF	TGTGCCAGCAGTTTCCGAGATACGCAGTATTTT
NA	TRBJ2-5	TRBV3-1/TRBV3-2	once	CASSQDWRETQYF	TGTGCCAGCAGCCAAGATTGGAGAGAGACCCAGTACTTC
TRBD1	TRBJ2-2	TRBV13	NA	CASSLGPGTGTGELFF	TGTGCCAGCAGCTTAGGTCCCGGGACAGGGACCGGGGAGCTGTTTTTT
NA	TRBJ2-3	TRBV30	NA	CAWNSGRGITDTQYF	TGTGCCTGGAATTCGGGGAGAGGGATCACAGATACGCAGTATTTT
TRBD2	TRBJ2-7	TRBV9	NA	CASSVGGATYEQYF	TGTGCCAGCAGCGTCGGGGGGGCCACCTACGAGCAGTACTTC
NA	TRBJ2-3	TRBV3-1/TRBV3-2	NA	CASMDSPTTDTQYF	TGTGCCAGTATGGACAGCCCGACCACAGATACGCAGTATTTT
TRBD1	TRBJ2-3	TRBV13	NA	CASSLGWDRGADTQYF	TGTGCCAGCAGCCTAGGCTGGGACAGGGGCGCAGATACGCAGTATTTT
TRBD1	TRBJ1-1	TRBV29-1	NA	CSVRTGPNTEAFF	TGCAGCGTTCGGACAGGGCCGAACACTGAAGCTTTCTTT
NA	TRBJ2-2	TRBV5-4	NA	CASSSVVSGELFF	TGTGCCAGCAGCTCTGTCGTCTCCGGGGAGCTGTTTTTT
NA	TRBJ2-7	TRBV5-1	NA	CASSLVGNEQYF	TGCGCCAGCAGCTTGGTTGGGAACGAGCAGTACTTC
NA	TRBJ1-2	TRBV11-2	NA	CASSLDGWPNYGYTF	TGTGCCAGCAGCTTAGATGGTTGGCCGAACTATGGCTACACCTTC
TRBD1	TRBJ1-2	TRBV5-1	NA	CASSTSGTGDYGYTF	TGCGCCAGCAGCACCTCCGGGACAGGGGACTATGGCTACACCTTC